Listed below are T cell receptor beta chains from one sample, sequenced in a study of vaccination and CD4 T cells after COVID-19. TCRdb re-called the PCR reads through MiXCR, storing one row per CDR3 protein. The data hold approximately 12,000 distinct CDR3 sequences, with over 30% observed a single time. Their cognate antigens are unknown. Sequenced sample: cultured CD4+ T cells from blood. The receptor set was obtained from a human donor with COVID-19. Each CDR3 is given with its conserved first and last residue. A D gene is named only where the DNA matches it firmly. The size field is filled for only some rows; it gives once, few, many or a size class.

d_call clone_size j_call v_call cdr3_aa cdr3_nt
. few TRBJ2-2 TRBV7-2 CASSRATGELFF TGTGCCAGCAGCAGAGCCACCGGGGAGCTGTTTTTT
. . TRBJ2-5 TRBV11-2 CASSLGMGGANQETQYF TGTGCCAGCAGCCTAGGGATGGGGGGGGCTAATCAAGAGACCCAGTACTTC
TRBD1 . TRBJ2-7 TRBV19 CASSMGQGYEQYF TGTGCCAGTAGTATGGGACAGGGCTATGAGCAGTACTTC
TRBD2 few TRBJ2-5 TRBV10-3 CAISEPHGGGEPETQYF TGTGCCATCAGTGAGCCCCACGGCGGGGGTGAACCAGAGACCCAGTACTTC
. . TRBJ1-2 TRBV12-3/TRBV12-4 CASSFGGYGYTF TGTGCCAGCAGTTTTGGGGGTTATGGCTACACCTTC
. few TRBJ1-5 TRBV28 CASSFEGSGVQPQHF TGTGCCAGCAGTTTCGAGGGGTCGGGGGTTCAGCCCCAGCATTTT
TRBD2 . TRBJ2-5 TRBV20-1 CSARRGASQETQYF TGCAGTGCTAGGCGGGGGGCTTCGCAAGAGACCCAGTACTTC
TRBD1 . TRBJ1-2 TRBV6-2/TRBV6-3 CASSSGQNGYTF TGTGCCAGCAGTTCGGGACAGAATGGCTACACCTTC
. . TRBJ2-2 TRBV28 CASSTPGENVGELFF TGTGCCAGCAGCACTCCGGGAGAGAACGTCGGGGAGCTGTTTTTT
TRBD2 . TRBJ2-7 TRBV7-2 CASRLPGRGGSYEQYF TGTGCCAGCAGACTCCCCGGGCGGGGGGGGTCCTACGAGCAGTACTTC
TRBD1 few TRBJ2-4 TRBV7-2 CASSLSRDRVGIQYF TGTGCCAGCAGCTTATCAAGGGACAGGGTTGGCATTCAGTACTTC
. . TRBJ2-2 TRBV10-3 CAISGPGQTNTGELFF TGTGCCATCAGTGGACCGGGACAAACGAACACCGGGGAGCTGTTTTTT
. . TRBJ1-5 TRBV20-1 CSARAPDRSNQPQHF TGCAGTGCTAGAGCCCCTGACAGGAGCAATCAGCCCCAGCATTTT
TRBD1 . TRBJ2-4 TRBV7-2 CASSPLGQRNIQYF TGTGCCAGCAGCCCACTGGGACAGAGAAACATTCAGTACTTC
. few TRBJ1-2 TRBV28 CASNRPGNGYTF TGTGCCAGCAATCGCCCAGGGAATGGCTACACCTTC
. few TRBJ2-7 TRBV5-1 CASSLPSYEQYF TGCGCCAGCAGCCTACCCTCCTACGAGCAGTACTTC
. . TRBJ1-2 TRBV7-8 CASSLITGKNGGAGYTF TGTGCCAGCAGCCTTATTACAGGGAAGAACGGAGGGGCTGGCTACACCTTC
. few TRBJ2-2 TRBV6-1 CASRRTNANTGELFF TGTGCCAGCAGAAGGACGAACGCGAACACCGGGGAGCTGTTTTTT
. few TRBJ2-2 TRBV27 CASSSTQGSGELFF TGTGCCAGCAGTTCCACACAGGGATCCGGGGAGCTGTTTTTT
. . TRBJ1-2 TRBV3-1 CASSQRNNPGHGYTF TGTGCCAGCAGCCAACGGAATAATCCAGGCCATGGCTACACCTTC
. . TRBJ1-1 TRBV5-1 CASSSLVTNTEAFF TGCGCCAGCAGCTCATTGGTTACGAACACTGAAGCTTTCTTT
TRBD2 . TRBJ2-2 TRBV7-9 CASSSLGTRVPGELFF TGTGCCAGCAGCTCACTCGGGACTAGGGTCCCCGGGGAGCTGTTTTTT
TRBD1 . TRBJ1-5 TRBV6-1 CASSERPAGGDQPQHF TGTGCCAGCAGTGAACGACCGGCAGGGGGCGATCAGCCCCAGCATTTT
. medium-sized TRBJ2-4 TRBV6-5 CASSSGIREYF TGTGCCAGCAGTTCGGGCATCCGAGAGTACTTC
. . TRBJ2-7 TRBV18 CASSPAYEQYF TGTGCCAGCTCACCTGCCTACGAGCAGTACTTC
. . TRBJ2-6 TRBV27 CASSEVQAWGLGANVLTF TGTGCCAGCAGCGAGGTACAGGCCTGGGGCTTAGGGGCCAACGTCCTGACTTTC
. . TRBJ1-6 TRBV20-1 CSASRGAISDSPLHF TGCAGTGCTAGCCGGGGCGCTATATCCGATTCACCCCTCCACTTT
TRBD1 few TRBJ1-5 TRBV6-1 CASSGQSGGGRQPQHF TGTGCCAGCAGTGGCCAGTCAGGGGGCGGGAGGCAGCCCCAGCATTTT
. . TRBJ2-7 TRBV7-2 CASSLGGGGSSYEQYF TGTGCCAGCAGCTTAGGAGGGGGGGGAAGCTCCTACGAGCAGTACTTC
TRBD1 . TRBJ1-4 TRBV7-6 CASSLVGTGPSGGEKLFF TGTGCCAGCAGCTTAGTGGGGACAGGACCCTCGGGAGGTGAAAAACTGTTTTTT
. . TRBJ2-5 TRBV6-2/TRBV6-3 CASSYSTSGGAQGRETQYF TGTGCCAGCAGTTACTCGACGTCGGGCGGTGCCCAGGGCCGAGAGACCCAGTACTTC
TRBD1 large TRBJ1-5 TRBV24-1 CATSDSGTGNNQPQHF TGTGCCACCAGTGATTCCGGGACAGGGAACAATCAGCCCCAGCATTTT
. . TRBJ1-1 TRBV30 CAWSTGATEAFF TGTGCCTGGTCGACAGGTGCCACTGAAGCTTTCTTT